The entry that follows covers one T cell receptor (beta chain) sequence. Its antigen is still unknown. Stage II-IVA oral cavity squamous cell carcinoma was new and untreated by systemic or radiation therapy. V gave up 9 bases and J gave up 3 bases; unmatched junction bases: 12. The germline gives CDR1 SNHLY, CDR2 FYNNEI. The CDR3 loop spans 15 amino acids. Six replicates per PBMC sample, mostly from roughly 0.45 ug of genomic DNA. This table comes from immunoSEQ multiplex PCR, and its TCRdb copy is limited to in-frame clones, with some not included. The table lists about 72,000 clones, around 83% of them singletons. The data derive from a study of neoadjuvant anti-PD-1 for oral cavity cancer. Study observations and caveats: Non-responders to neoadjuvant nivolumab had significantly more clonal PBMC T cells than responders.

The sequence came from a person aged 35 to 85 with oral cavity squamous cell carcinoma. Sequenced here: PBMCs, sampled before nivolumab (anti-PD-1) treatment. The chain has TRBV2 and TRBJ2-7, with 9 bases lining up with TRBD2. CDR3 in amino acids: CASGARPSGNYEQYF. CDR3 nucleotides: TGTGCCAGTGGGGCGCGGCCTAGCGGGAACTACGAGCAGTACTTC.